Below, 22 T cell receptor beta chains from the same sample are listed, as sequenced in a study of T cells in Graves' hyperthyroidism and ophthalmopathy. Amplification targeted TCR beta CDR3 regions from RNA transcripts. A first-round RT-PCR of the TCR CDR3 used the HTBI primer set. Each CDR3 protein gets one entry after TCRdb re-called the multiplex PCR reads with MiXCR. The sample lists hundreds of thousands of distinct CDR3 sequences, 15% to 18% occurring once. The sequencing sample was made of blood. These TCRs come from a young woman with Graves' hyperthyroidism.

This clonotype was seen only a few times. This rearrangement joins TRBV15 to TRBJ2-1, with D unresolved. The CDR3 consists of 12 residues. The germline gives CDR1 LNHNV, CDR2 YYDKDF (reference sequence). Trimming took off 8 bases at V and 5 bases at J, with 10 bases between the two ends. The CDR3 nucleotides read TGTGCCACCGGGCAAGTCAACAATGAGCAGTTCTTC. Its translation is CATGQVNNEQFF.

This clonotype was recorded many times. V gene TRBV20-1 combines with J gene TRBJ1-5; TRBD1 aligns across 8 bases. V trimming: 6 bases; J trimming: 3 bases; junction bases outside the gene matches: 13. Germline V gene data show CDR1 as DFQATT and CDR2 as SNEGSKA (reference sequence). The CDR3 length is 16 residues. CDR3 in amino acids: CSASRNRGFVNQPQHF. The CDR3 DNA sequence: TGCAGTGCCAGCCGAAACAGGGGGTTTGTCAATCAGCCCCAGCATTTT.

This clonotype was found a few times. V gene TRBV14 combines with J gene TRBJ1-1, with a possible D match to TRBD1 (5 bases). Trimming took off 4 bases at V and 6 bases at J, with 18 bases between the two ends. From germline, CDR1 is SGHDN and CDR2 FVKESK. The CDR3 length is 15 residues. The CDR3 region is CASSRGRLRRPEAFF. CDR3 DNA sequence: TGTGCCAGCAGCCGGGGCCGACTTCGGCGGCCTGAAGCTTTCTTT.

This clonotype was observed at least ten times. The rearrangement uses TRBV20-1 and TRBJ2-3; maybe TRBD1 (6 bases). The CDR3 extends over 15 amino acids. Trimming cost V 0 bases and J 2 bases, with 12 bases left between them. Germline loops: CDR1 DFQATT, CDR2 SNEGSKA (reference sequence). DNA for the CDR3: TGCAGTGCTAGAGATCCGGACAGTTACACAGATACGCAGTATTTT. Translation gives CSARDPDSYTDTQYF.

This clonotype appeared a few times. V gene TRBV20-1 combines with J gene TRBJ2-3; 9 positions agree with TRBD2. The CDR3 has 15 amino acids. V was clipped by 0 bases and J by 4 bases; unmatched bases: 5. Germline values: CDR1 DFQATT, CDR2 SNEGSKA (reference sequence). The CDR3 reads CSARDIAGGPDTQYF. The CDR3 nucleotides read TGCAGTGCTAGAGATATTGCGGGGGGGCCAGATACGCAGTATTTT.

This clonotype was seen a few times. This sequence joins TRBV27 and TRBJ1-4; 7 bases match TRBD1. Trimming cost V 6 bases and J 7 bases; bases outside gene matches: 8. The CDR3 loop spans 14 amino acids. Germline CDR1 MNHEY, CDR2 SMNVEV (reference sequence). Written as DNA, the CDR3 is TGTGCCAGCAGCGCACAGGGGATAGGTGAAAAACTGTTTTTT. Protein sequence: CASSAQGIGEKLFF.

Many counts were recorded for this clonotype. The rearrangement joins TRBV3-1 to TRBJ1-5; the D gene is possibly TRBD1 (6 bases). Germline V gives CDR1 LGHDT, CDR2 YNNKEL (reference sequence). The CDR3 loop spans 14 amino acids. The V gene lost 5 bases and the J gene lost 4 bases, with 12 bases spanning the gap. The CDR3: CASSYGTLNQPQHF. DNA for the CDR3: TGTGCCAGCAGCTACGGGACACTGAATCAGCCCCAGCATTTT.

The sample holds many counts of this clonotype. V and J are TRBV18 and TRBJ2-5; 10 positions agree with TRBD1. With V trimmed by 2 bases and J by 12 bases, 15 bases remained unmatched. The germline V gene has CDR1 KGHSH and CDR2 LQKENI. The CDR3 length is 16 residues. The chain's CDR3 is CASSPVPRRDRGQEYF. CDR3 nucleotides: TGTGCCAGCTCACCAGTCCCTCGGCGCGACAGGGGGCAAGAGTACTTC.

The chain combines TRBV3-2 with TRBJ2-7; the table's D call of TRBD1 was not tested on the DNA. TRBV3-2 is a documented pseudogene. The CDR3 runs to 20 residues. CDR3 nucleotide sequence: TGTGCCAGCAGCCGCGGGACAGGGGCGTACCCCCCGGCGGGATTCTACGAGCAGTACTTC. Translating gives CASSRGTGAYPPAGFYEQYF.

This clonotype was counted ten times or more. The chain couples TRBV27 to TRBJ1-2; the D is unclear. CDR1 is MNHEY and CDR2 is SMNVEV in the germline V gene (reference sequence). This CDR3 is 14 amino acids long. Trimming took 5 bases from V and 4 from J, leaving 14 bases between them. The CDR3 region is CASSIQAGSYGYTF. The CDR3 bases are TGTGCCAGCAGTATCCAAGCCGGCAGCTATGGCTACACCTTC.

This clonotype was detected only a few times. A much bigger clone sits one base away, suggesting this may be a read error. In this CDR3 the conserved last residue, phenylalanine or tryptophan, is missing, so a read error is likely. This chain links TRBV5-1 with TRBJ1-3; weak D call: TRBD1 (6 bases). Per germline, CDR1 SGHRS and CDR2 YFSETQ. This CDR3 has 17 amino acids. Trimming removed 0 bases at V and 0 bases at J, with 13 bases between. The CDR3 sequence is CASSLEGRGFSGNTIYC. DNA of the CDR3: TGCGCCAGCAGCTTGGAAGGCAGGGGCTTCTCTGGAAACACCATATATTGT.

This clonotype was recorded many times. The chain has TRBV11-2 and TRBJ1-2, with a possible D match to TRBD1 (6 bases). The CDR3 consists of 15 residues. Germline loops: CDR1 SGHAT, CDR2 FQNNGV. Trimming took 5 bases from V and 3 from J, leaving 16 bases between them. CDR3 DNA: TGTGCCAGCAGCCCTCTGGGGGGCAGAGACTATGGCTACACCTTC. It codes for CASSPLGGRDYGYTF.

The sample holds one count of this clonotype. CDR3 nucleotide sequence: TGTGCCAGCAGTGAAGAGGCGGGGGAGCAGTACTTC. Amino acids: CASSEEAGEQYF. The genes are TRBV6-1 and TRBJ2-7, with D maybe TRBD2 (6 bases). Trimming removed 1 base from V and 7 bases from J, with 8 bases in between. From germline, CDR1 is MNHNS and CDR2 SASEGT. This CDR3 contains 12 residues.

The chain joins TRBV7-9 to TRBJ2-2; perhaps TRBD2 as D (6 bases). Trimming stripped 2 bases from V and 3 bases from J, with 10 bases between. Germline values: CDR1 SEHNR, CDR2 FQNEAQ (reference sequence). This CDR3 comprises 15 residues. Here the CDR3 DNA reads TGTGCCAGCAGCTTAAGACTAGATGACACCGGGGAGCTGTTTTTT. Its translation: CASSLRLDDTGELFF.

About this clonotype: A much more abundant neighbour one base away suggests this may be a read error. This chain joins TRBV27 and TRBJ2-7, with TRBD2 identical over 10 bases. Losses at the gene ends were 5 bases for V and 3 bases for J; bases not matched to a gene: 13. CDR1 and CDR2 from the germline V gene are MNHEY and SMNVEV (reference sequence). The CDR3 has 17 residues. The CDR3, as DNA: TGTGCCAGCAGTATTGGACCCTGGACTAGCGGAGTCTACGAGCAGTACTTC. Translating gives CASSIGPWTSGVYEQYF.

This clonotype was recorded at least ten times. The CDR3 DNA follows: TGTGCCAGCAGCTTAGCGGCAGTAGGGCAGCCAGATACGCAGTATTTT. Protein: CASSLAAVGQPDTQYF. The chain combines TRBV11-2 with TRBJ2-3, with D unresolved. The germline V gene encodes CDR1 SGHAT and CDR2 FQNNGV. The V end lost 1 base, the J end lost 4 bases, and 15 bases lay between the germline ends. The CDR3 totals 16 residues.

This clonotype was observed many times. The rearrangement uses TRBV7-9 and TRBJ1-1; the D is unclear. The CDR3 is 14 amino acids. Trimming cost V 1 base and J 1 base, with 7 bases left between them. Germline CDR1 reads SEHNR; CDR2 reads FQNEAQ (reference sequence). The CDR3 DNA sequence: TGTGCCAGCAGCTTAGACACACCGAACACTGAAGCTTTCTTT. This sequence encodes CASSLDTPNTEAFF.

The table lists this clonotype with many counts. The V call is TRBV4-3, the J call TRBJ1-2, with D hard to call. The CDR3 runs to 14 residues. V was cut by 0 bases and J by 2 bases, with 7 bases left in between. Germline CDR1 and CDR2: LGHNA and YSLEER. CDR3 coding DNA: TGCGCCAGCAGCCAAGAAGGACTGAACTATGGCTACACCTTC. This sequence encodes CASSQEGLNYGYTF.

The rearrangement joins TRBV10-3 to TRBJ1-2; D is possibly TRBD1 (5 bases). V shed 11 bases and J shed 6 bases, with 7 bases lying between them. The germline CDR1 and CDR2 sequences are ENHRY and SYGVKD. The CDR3 has 9 amino acids. The CDR3 DNA reads TGTGCCCTAGGGGATGGCTACACCTTC. Translating it yields CALGDGYTF.

This clonotype has just one count. The chain couples TRBV2 to TRBJ1-5, with TRBD1 as a possible D gene (5 bases). Germline values: CDR1 SNHLY, CDR2 FYNNEI. The ends were cut back, 7 bases at V and 4 bases at J, with 14 bases in the middle. The CDR3 has 14 residues. The CDR3 is CASKWGEGNQPQHF. In DNA, the CDR3 is TGTGCCAGCAAGTGGGGGGAGGGGAATCAGCCCCAGCATTTT.

This sequence joins TRBV6-1 and TRBJ2-3; perhaps D is TRBD1 or TRBD2 (6 bases each). V lost 4 bases to trimming and J lost 4 bases, with 12 bases between them. This CDR3 has 14 amino acids. Germline-derived CDR1 and CDR2 are MNHNS and SASEGT. The CDR3 bases are TGTGCCAGCAGTGGGGTGGGGGGCGCAGATACGCAGTATTTT. Residues: CASSGVGGADTQYF.

The genes are TRBV12-3 or TRBV12-4 and TRBJ2-1, with a tentative D call TRBD1 (5 bases). V lost 6 bases and J lost 10, with 16 bases in between. The CDR3 loop spans 13 amino acids. In DNA, the CDR3 is TGTGCCAGCAGACACGATCAGGGTAAGGAGCAGTTCTTC. The encoded protein is CASRHDQGKEQFF.